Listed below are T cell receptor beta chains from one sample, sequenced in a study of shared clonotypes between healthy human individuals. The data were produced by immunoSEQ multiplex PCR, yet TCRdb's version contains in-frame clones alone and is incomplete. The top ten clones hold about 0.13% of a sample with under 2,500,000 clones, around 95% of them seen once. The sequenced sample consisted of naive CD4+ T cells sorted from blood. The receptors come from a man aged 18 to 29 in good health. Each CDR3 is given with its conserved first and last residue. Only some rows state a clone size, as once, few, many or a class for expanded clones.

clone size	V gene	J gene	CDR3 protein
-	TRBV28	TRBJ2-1	CASSLNNEQFF
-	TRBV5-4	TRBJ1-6	CASHRDSDNSPLHF
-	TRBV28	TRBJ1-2	CASRQEGVDGYTF
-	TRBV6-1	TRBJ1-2	CASSEGTLASRGYTF
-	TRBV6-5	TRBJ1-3	CASSYSTDSGNTIYF
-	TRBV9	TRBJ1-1	CASSVGWNTEAFF
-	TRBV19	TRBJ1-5	CASSIEINQPQHF
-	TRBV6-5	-	CASSYGTGAPYEQYF
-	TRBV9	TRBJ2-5	CASSVGRAGVKETQYF
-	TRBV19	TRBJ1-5	CASSTQGPQHF
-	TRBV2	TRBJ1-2	CASSETGGAGGYGYTF
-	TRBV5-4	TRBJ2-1	CASRRLISTYNEQFF
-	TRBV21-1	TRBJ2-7	CASSIPSDTHCDRASREQYF
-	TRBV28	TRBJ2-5	CASSYRGPGETQYF
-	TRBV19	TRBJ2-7	CASRTRDSYEQYF
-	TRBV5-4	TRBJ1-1	CASSLSGDTEAFF
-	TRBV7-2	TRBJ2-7	CASSLQGEATYEQYF
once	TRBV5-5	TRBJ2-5	CASSSPGQETQYF
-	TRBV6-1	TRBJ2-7	CASSVSGQTSYEQYF
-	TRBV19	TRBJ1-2	CASSPIERIGGYTF